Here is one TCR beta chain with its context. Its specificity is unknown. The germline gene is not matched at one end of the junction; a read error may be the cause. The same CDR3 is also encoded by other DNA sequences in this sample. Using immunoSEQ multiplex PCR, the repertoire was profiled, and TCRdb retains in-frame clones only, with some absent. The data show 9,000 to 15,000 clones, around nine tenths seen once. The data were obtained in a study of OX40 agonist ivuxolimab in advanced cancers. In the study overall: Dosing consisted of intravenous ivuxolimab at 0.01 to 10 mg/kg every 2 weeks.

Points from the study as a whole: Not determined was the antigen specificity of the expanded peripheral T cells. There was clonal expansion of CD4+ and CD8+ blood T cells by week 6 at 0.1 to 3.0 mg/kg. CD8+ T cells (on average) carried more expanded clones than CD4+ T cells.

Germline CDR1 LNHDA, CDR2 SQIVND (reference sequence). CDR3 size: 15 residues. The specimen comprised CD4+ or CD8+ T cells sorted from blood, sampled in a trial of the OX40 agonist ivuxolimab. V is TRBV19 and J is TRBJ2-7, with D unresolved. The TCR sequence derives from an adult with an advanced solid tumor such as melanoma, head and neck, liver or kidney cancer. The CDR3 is CASSIPGSYSYEQYF. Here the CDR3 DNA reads TGCGCCAGTAGTATCCCAGGATCCTACTCCTACGAGCAGTACTTC.